The present T cell receptor beta chain was sequenced within a study of blood T cell repertoires in COVID-19. Study-level background: Italy, Spain and the United States were the sources of the convalescent and acute COVID-19 samples.

Per the authors' pipeline: Reference gene primer amplification in the assay estimated nucleated cell counts. TCRdb keeps only in-frame clones here, not all; method: immunoSEQ multiplex PCR. V, J and clone size derive from that table, while D and trimming were established from the DNA sequence. The sample records 40,000 to 50,000 clones, around 85% being singletons. CDR1 is SNHLY and CDR2 is FYNNEI in the germline V gene. This CDR3 comprises 16 residues. V was clipped by 6 bases and J by 1 base, with 17 bases between them. Specimen: peripheral blood. The receptor comes from a human donor in a cohort sampled during active COVID-19. This chain connects TRBV2 to TRBJ2-3, with D uncertain. The CDR3 bases are TGTGCCAGCAGGTTAGTGGGCCAGGTCCGCACAGATACGCAGTATTTT. Its protein is CASRLVGQVRTDTQYF.